This T cell receptor beta chain originates from a study of T cell repertoires in ileal Crohn's disease. J was trimmed by 10 bases and V by 0 bases; bases with no gene match: 11. The CDR3 runs 16 residues. Germline V lookup: CDR1 SGHDT, CDR2 YYEEEE. Some clones are missing from TCRdb's copy, which holds only in-frame ones; the method was immunoSEQ multiplex PCR. Of 13,000 or so clones listed, around four fifths are singletons. As to time point: neoterminal ileum biopsy at postoperative endoscopy, about 6 months after surgery. The chain is built from TRBV5-6 and TRBJ2-1, with TRBD1 identical over 9 bases. The source of this sequence is an adult with Crohn's disease. Sequenced: ileal tissue. DNA for the CDR3: TGTGCCAGCAGCTTGGCCCCGACAGGGGGAAAAAAGGAGCAGTTCTTC. It is translated as CASSLAPTGGKKEQFF.